A single sample is the source of the 8 T cell receptor beta chains below, sequenced in a study of blood T cells in healthy people across ages (dated by TCRdb to between 2014 and 2017). Receptor libraries were prepared by 5' RACE. A second PCR of about 6 to 12 cycles was run with a J-beta primer mix and a sample-barcoded 5' primer. In-frame beta chains were kept once TCRdb had trimmed the public reads at Q25 with fastp and called clones with MiXCR. A single entry per CDR3 protein holds the most common genes and DNA from its merged rows. Counted in this sample were over 1,500,000 distinct CDR3 sequences; roughly two fifths of them appeared once. The ten largest clones represent under 25% of the sample. What was sequenced was blood. The source of these receptors is a human donor in good health.

J is TRBJ1-2 and V is TRBV25-1, with D maybe TRBD1 (5 bases). V was trimmed by 1 base and J by 6 bases, leaving 9 bases between them. CDR1 is MGHDK, CDR2 SYGVNS, per germline. This CDR3 spans 13 amino acids. CDR3 in DNA: TGTGCCAGCAGTGAATTTGAGGGACATGGCTACACCTTC. Amino acids: CASSEFEGHGYTF.

The rearrangement uses TRBV6-2 or TRBV6-3 and TRBJ2-7; a possible D gene is TRBD2 (6 bases). Trimming stripped 4 bases from V and 3 bases from J, with 19 bases between. Germline values: CDR1 MNHEY, CDR2 SVGEGT. The CDR3 is made up of 16 amino acids. CDR3 protein: CASSFLSREPDYEQYF. CDR3 DNA: TGTGCCAGCAGTTTTCTTAGTCGGGAGCCTGACTACGAGCAGTACTTC.

This clonotype was counted a few times. The chain combines TRBV20-1 with TRBJ2-7; tentatively, D is TRBD1 (5 bases). Trimming cost V 1 base and J 2 bases, with 9 bases left between them. Germline CDR1 DFQATT, CDR2 SNEGSKA (reference sequence). This CDR3 has 13 amino acids. CDR3 protein: CSARGGSAYEQYF. The CDR3, as DNA: TGCAGTGCTAGAGGGGGCTCTGCCTACGAGCAGTACTTC.

The sample holds a few counts of this clonotype. The V call is TRBV10-3, the J call TRBJ1-6; D uncertain. Trimming removed 2 bases from V and 8 bases from J, with 10 bases in between. Germline loops: CDR1 ENHRY, CDR2 SYGVKD. The CDR3 runs 14 residues. CDR3 sequence: CAISEGRADSPLHF. The CDR3 DNA reads TGTGCCATCAGTGAGGGAAGGGCTGATTCACCCCTCCACTTT.

The V call is TRBV15, the J call TRBJ2-1; 9 bases align to TRBD2. Germline-derived CDR1 and CDR2 are LNHNV and YYDKDF (reference sequence). Unmatched junction bases numbered 9, after V lost 0 bases and J lost 6 bases. This CDR3 is built from 17 residues. CDR3 loop: CATSRDRFGGGANEQFF. The CDR3 DNA is TGTGCCACCAGCAGAGATCGATTTGGCGGGGGGGCCAATGAGCAGTTCTTC.

This clonotype occurred many times. This chain joins TRBV12-5 and TRBJ2-1, with 9 bases matching TRBD1. Per germline, CDR1 LGHNT and CDR2 FRNRAP. CDR3 length: 14 amino acids. Trimming took 5 bases from V and 7 from J; bases not matched to a gene: 6. The chain's CDR3 is CASGPGQGENEQFF. CDR3 bases: TGTGCTAGTGGTCCGGGACAGGGAGAGAATGAGCAGTTCTTC.

V is TRBV20-1 and J is TRBJ2-5, with a weak D call TRBD1 (6 bases). The ends were cut back, 6 bases at V and 7 bases at J, with 12 bases in the middle. This CDR3 contains 11 residues. Germline CDR1 DFQATT, CDR2 SNEGSKA (reference sequence). CDR3 nucleotide sequence: TGCAGTGCCCAGGGGCTAGGGACCCAGTACTTC. Protein sequence: CSAQGLGTQYF.

A few counts support this clonotype. This chain joins TRBV7-7 and TRBJ2-1, with D maybe TRBD2 (5 bases). The CDR3 extends over 14 amino acids. Germline-derived CDR1 and CDR2 are SSHAT and FNYEAQ (reference sequence). V lost 5 bases to trimming and J lost 6 bases, with 14 bases between them. The CDR3: CASSPGFSSNEQFF. Written as DNA, the CDR3 is TGTGCCAGCAGCCCGGGGTTCTCGAGCAATGAGCAGTTCTTC.